This TCR beta chain was sequenced in a study of beta chain features in type 1 diabetes (dated by TCRdb to 2017 to 2018). Describing the broader study: No differences in mean age, gender distribution, total cell number or subset yield were found between patients and healthy donors. Regulatory and stem cell-like memory subsets were isolated from only 8 patients and roughly eight healthy donors, whereas naive and central memory subsets came from all 30 or so donors. A total of 85 million to 140 million sorted cells were examined across all samples, and a strong correlation was observed between cell number per subset and RNA yield. In the study, recently diagnosed type 1 diabetes patients and matched healthy donors were compared on the TCRB repertoires of their sorted circulating CD4+ T cell subsets. The full study reports these points: HLA sub-analyses involved small numbers of individuals, so any influence of HLA type on TCRB rearrangement remained unresolved. At VDJ recombination sites, type 1 diabetes patients had fewer insertions and more deleted nucleotides, which implies abnormalities in thymic rearrangement. Naive, central memory and regulatory TCRB repertoires appeared more similar among patients than among healthy donors. Shorter templates might be favored by PCR, yet because patient and control samples were amplified and corrected together, any such skew would affect both groups equally. Because cDNA was sequenced instead of genomic DNA, activated cells with high expression could be over-represented, although the groups did not differ in activation or CD3 levels. A moderate but significant shortening of TCRB CDR3 length was observed in type 1 diabetes patients in all four CD4+ subsets.

With regard to this clone: The specificity of this receptor is unknown. No base-level quality is on record; no much larger clone is a single base apart.

CDR1 and CDR2 were assigned from the germline V gene as MGHRA and YSYEKL. Its CDR3 holds 17 amino acids, cysteine through phenylalanine. Only the CDR3 portion is preserved as DNA: 51 bases, with reading frame beginning at the first base. V and J are truncated by 0 bases and 0 bases respectively, leaving an intervening sequence of 12 bases. A single peripheral blood draw of about 116 mL on average was collected from each donor into heparinised tubes. Using a panel that included CD45RO, CCR7, CD25, CD127, CD95 and CD27, naive, central memory, regulatory and stem cell-like memory CD4+ T cells were sorted on a BD FACSAria II. All sorted populations exceeded 95% purity. Right away, PBMCs were isolated by Lymphoprep density gradient centrifugation and were stained directly, with no culture step. To minimize batch effects, samples were stained and sorted in pairs, one healthy donor with one patient per experiment.

The entire amount of isolated RNA was reverse transcribed using the High Capacity cDNA Reverse Transcription Kit, so the sequenced TCRB transcripts were expressed ones. Naive, central memory and regulatory T cell samples underwent deep immunoSEQ sequencing, averaging around 4 million total reads per sample. Sorted cells were lysed in RLT buffer and RNA was extracted with DNase-treated RNeasy Micro or Mini kits, depending on cell number. To prevent cross-contamination, each cell subset was processed individually, whereas patient and healthy donor samples were processed jointly. Using the immunoSEQ multiplex PCR, TCRB sequences were amplified from cDNA into 87-bp fragments spanning the CDR3 region. The amplicons were sequenced using the Illumina HiSeq platform. On the authors' methods: Synthetic template baselines were used to correct PCR bias computationally, reads within Hamming distance 2 were collapsed, and singletons that could not be merged were discarded. Reads were aligned to IMGT to assign V, D and J genes, CDR3 length, and insertions or deletions at six rearrangement sites. Within each subset, clonotype counts were normalized to sorted cell number, after which true diversity and Gini coefficients were computed with the tcR R package. Repertoire sharing was quantified using the overlap coefficient calculated on TCRB nucleotide sequences. This is the immuneACCESS table as TCRdb keeps it, with only in-frame sequences that have V and J called. A part of the clones is gone; compared with another copy, unresolved V genes explain less than half, and the rest is unexplained. D and trimming come from the DNA, and the V and J calls and clone size come from that table. The sample yields about 290,000 clones; 8% were counted once. Of the sample, over 0.8% falls within the top ten clones.

Material: central memory CD4+ T cells from blood. The TCR sequence derives from a woman between 18 and 29 years old in good health. The rearranged chain carries TRBV4-1 and TRBJ1-5; no D gene can be assigned with confidence. The CDR3 amino acid sequence is: CASSQDGVRSSNQPQHF. Read as DNA, the sequence is TGCGCCAGCAGCCAAGATGGGGTTAGAAGTAGCAATCAGCCCCAGCATTTT.